This T cell receptor beta chain stems from a study of blood T cell repertoires in COVID-19. Study-wide context: The origin of the acute and convalescent COVID-19 samples was the United States, Italy and Spain.

Germline V gene data show CDR1 as LNHDA and CDR2 as SQIVND (reference sequence). The CDR3 extends over 15 amino acids. Trimming at V came to 8 bases and at J to 2 bases, leaving 10 bases not matched to a gene. This clone was counted between two and nine times. Data came from immunoSEQ multiplex PCR; TCRdb stores just in-frame clones and leaves some out. The sample lists 150,000 to 160,000 clones; around 80% were seen once. The clonotype was recovered from a man aged 60-69 years with acute or convalescent COVID-19. The chain recombines TRBV19 with TRBJ1-2; 8 nucleotides agree with TRBD1. Sequences were obtained from peripheral blood. DNA of the CDR3: TGTGCCAGTGGATTTACAGGGGGGCGAAACTATGGCTACACCTTC. This gives the protein CASGFTGGRNYGYTF.